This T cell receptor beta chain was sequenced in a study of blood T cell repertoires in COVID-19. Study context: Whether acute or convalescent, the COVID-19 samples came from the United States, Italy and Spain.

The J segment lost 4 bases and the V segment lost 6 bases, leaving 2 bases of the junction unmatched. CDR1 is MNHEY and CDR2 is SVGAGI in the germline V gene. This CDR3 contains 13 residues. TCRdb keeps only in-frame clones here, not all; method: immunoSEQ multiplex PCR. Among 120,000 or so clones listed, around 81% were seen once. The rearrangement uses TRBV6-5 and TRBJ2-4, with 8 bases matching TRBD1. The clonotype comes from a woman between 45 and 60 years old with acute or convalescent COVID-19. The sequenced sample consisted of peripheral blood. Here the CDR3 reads CASRTGVKNIQYF. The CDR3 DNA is TGTGCCAGCAGGACAGGGGTGAAAAACATTCAGTACTTC.